This TCR beta chain was captured in a study of identical twins. The CDR3 has 13 residues. Germline CDR1 SGHAT, CDR2 FQDESV (reference sequence). The V end lost 1 base, the J end lost 4 bases, and 7 bases lay between the germline ends. The sample holds many counts of this clonotype. No antigen is known for it. Using its own MiXCR run on the 5' RACE reads, TCRdb lists one record per CDR3 protein. The data contain fewer than 250,000 distinct CDR3 sequences, 6% to 8% of them singletons. Whole-study findings and limits: High-abundance cord blood beta clonotypes had fewer insertions; memory repertoires showed none.

This sample was also put to use in a study of yellow fever vaccine responses in identical twins.

The clonotype was recovered from a young woman in good health. The gene calls are TRBV11-1 and TRBJ1-1; a weak D match, TRBD1 (5 bases). The sequenced sample was CD8+ T cells sorted from blood. CDR3 nucleotide sequence: TGTGCCAGCAGCTTAGGGGGGGTCACTGAAGCTTTCTTT. Its protein is CASSLGGVTEAFF.